This T cell receptor beta chain was found in a study of early T cells in non-severe SARS-CoV-2 infection (dated by TCRdb to the early 2020s). In terms of the full investigation: TCR sequencing used bulk RNA from unsorted whole blood, so alpha and beta chains could not be paired. Overall results and qualifications from the work: VDJdb matching was skewed toward anti-spike CD8 responses, so virus-specific expansions were likely underestimated and private and CD4 specificities were missed.

Preparation of the library involved 5' RACE. Sequencing instrument: NextSeq 500. The TCR library protocol attached unique molecular identifiers to individual cDNA molecules to correct for sequencing error and PCR bias. TCR alpha and beta chains were both sequenced, and the abundances of alpha and beta sequences in each sample were closely correlated with each other. The original pipeline was this. V gene, J gene and CDR3 annotation of TCR sequences was performed with Decombinator V4. TCRs were defined as expanded if a significant change between any two time points was detected under a Poisson model with p below 0.0001. TCR abundances were normalised to the total number of TCRs sequenced in each sample and reported as counts per million. TRAV1-2 paired with TRAJ12, TRAJ20 or TRAJ33 defined MAIT TCRs, while TRAV10 paired with TRAJ18 defined iNKT TCRs. VDJdb, accessed 1 November 2021, was searched for CMV, EBV and SARS-CoV-2 annotated TCRs, with TCRs annotated for multiple antigens excluded. The public reads were reprocessed in TCRdb via fastp at Q25 and MiXCR, keeping in-frame beta chains. Rows are combined by CDR3 protein, so each entry shows the most common genes and DNA. Here the V and J calls rest on TCRdb's processing, not on the authors' analysis. The sample has about 77,000 distinct CDR3 sequences on record, 7.5% to 10% of them singletons. 4.5% to 5% of the sample lies in the top ten.

The study was a case-control design nested within a healthcare worker cohort in London, UK, with weekly nasopharyngeal swab PCR tests and blood sampling. Healthcare workers were recruited between 23 and 31 March 2020, during the week of the UK lockdown, and were followed weekly for up to about 15 weeks. This clonotype was counted at least ten times. Its specific antigen is unknown. The record has no base qualities; no much larger clone is one base away. The CDR3, from cysteine to phenylalanine, totals 15 residues. Of the read, only the CDR3 DNA is kept; its 45 bases are in frame from base 1. V is pruned by 3 bases and J by 5 bases, leaving 6 bases of the junction without a gene match.

The rearrangement combines TRBV12-3 or TRBV12-4 with TRBJ2-2, with 7 middle bases fitting TRBD2. This TCR came from an adult who was a healthcare worker with PCR-confirmed SARS-CoV-2 infection or an uninfected control (not recorded which). Sequencing was carried out using whole blood. Here is the DNA: TGTGCCAGCAGTTTTGCGGGAGCGGGGACCGGGGAGCTGTTTTTT. Its translation is CASSFAGAGTGELFF.